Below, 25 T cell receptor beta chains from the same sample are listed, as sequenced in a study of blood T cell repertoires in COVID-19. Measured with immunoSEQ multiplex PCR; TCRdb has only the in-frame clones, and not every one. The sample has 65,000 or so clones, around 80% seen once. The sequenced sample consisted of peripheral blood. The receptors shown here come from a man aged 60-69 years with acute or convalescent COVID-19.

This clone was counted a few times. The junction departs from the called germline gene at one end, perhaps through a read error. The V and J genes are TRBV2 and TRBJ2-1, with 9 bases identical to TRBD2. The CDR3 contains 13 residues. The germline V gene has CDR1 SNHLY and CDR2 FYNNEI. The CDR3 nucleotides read TGTGCCAGCAATCAGCGGGGGGAGGTTGGGAATATCTTC. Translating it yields CASNQRGEVGNIF.

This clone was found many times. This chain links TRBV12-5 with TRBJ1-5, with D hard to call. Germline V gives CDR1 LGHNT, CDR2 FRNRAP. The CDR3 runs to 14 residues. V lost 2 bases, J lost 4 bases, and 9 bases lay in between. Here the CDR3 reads CASGLPGLNQPQHF. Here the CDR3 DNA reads TGTGCTAGTGGTTTGCCGGGATTAAATCAGCCCCAGCATTTT.

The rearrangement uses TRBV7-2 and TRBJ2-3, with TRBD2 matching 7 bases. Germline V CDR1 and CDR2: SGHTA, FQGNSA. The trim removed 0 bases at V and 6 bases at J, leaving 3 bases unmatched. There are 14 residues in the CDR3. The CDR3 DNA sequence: TGTGCCAGCAGCTTAGCGGCGGGGGTGGATACGCAGTATTTT. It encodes CASSLAAGVDTQYF. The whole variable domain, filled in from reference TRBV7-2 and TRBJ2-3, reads GAGVSQSPSNKVTEKGKDVELRCDPISGHTALYWYRQSLGQGLEFLIYFQGNSAPDKSGLPSDRFSAERTGGSVSTLTIQRTQQEDSAVYLCASSLAAGVDTQYFGPGTRLTVL.

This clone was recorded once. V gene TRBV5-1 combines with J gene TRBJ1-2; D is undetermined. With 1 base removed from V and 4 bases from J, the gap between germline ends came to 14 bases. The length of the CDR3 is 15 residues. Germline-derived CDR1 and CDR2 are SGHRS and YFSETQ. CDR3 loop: CASSLNEREVYGYTF. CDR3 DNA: TGCGCCAGCAGCTTGAACGAGAGGGAGGTCTATGGCTACACCTTC.

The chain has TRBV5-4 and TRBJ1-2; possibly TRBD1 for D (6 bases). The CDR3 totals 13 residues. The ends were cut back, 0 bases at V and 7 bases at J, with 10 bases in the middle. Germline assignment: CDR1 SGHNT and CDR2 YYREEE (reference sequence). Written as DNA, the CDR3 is TGTGCCAGCAGCTTGGACGGGGGGCTTGGCTACACCTTC. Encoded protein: CASSLDGGLGYTF.

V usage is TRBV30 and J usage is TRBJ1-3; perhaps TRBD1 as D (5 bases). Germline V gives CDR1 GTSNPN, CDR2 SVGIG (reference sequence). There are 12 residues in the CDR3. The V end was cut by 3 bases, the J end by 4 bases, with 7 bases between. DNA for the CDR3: TGTGCCTGGAGCGACAGAGGAAACACCATATATTTT. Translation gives CAWSDRGNTIYF.

CDR3 region: CASSHGSNYGYTF. CDR3 nucleotide sequence: TGTGCCAGCTCTCACGGTTCTAACTATGGCTACACCTTC. The rearrangement uses TRBV27 and TRBJ1-2; D remains ambiguous. The CDR3 loop spans 13 amino acids. With 8 bases removed from V and 0 bases from J, the gap between germline ends came to 10 bases. CDR1 MNHEY and CDR2 SMNVEV come from the germline V gene (reference sequence).

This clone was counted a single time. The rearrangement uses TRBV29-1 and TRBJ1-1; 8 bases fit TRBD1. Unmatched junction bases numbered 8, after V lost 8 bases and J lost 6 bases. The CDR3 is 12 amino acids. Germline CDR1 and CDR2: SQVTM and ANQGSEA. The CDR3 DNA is TGCAGCATTGCTCCGGGACAGGCTGAAGCTTTCTTT. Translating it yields CSIAPGQAEAFF.

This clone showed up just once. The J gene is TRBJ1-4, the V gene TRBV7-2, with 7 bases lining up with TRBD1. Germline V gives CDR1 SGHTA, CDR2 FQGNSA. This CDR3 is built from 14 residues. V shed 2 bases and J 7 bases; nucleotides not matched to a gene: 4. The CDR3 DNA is TGTGCCAGCAGCTTACCTAGGACAGGTGAAAAACTGTTTTTT. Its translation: CASSLPRTGEKLFF.

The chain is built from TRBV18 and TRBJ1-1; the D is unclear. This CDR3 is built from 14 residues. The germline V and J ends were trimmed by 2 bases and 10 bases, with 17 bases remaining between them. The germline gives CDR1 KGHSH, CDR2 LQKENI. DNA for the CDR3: TGTGCCAGCTCACCAAATCAAGGGAGGGTGAGAGCTTTCTTT. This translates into CASSPNQGRVRAFF.

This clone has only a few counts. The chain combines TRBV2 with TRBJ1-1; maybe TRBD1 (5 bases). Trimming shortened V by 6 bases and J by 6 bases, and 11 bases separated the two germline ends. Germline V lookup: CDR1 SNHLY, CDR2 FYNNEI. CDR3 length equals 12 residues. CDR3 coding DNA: TGTGCCAGCAGCTATGGGACTTCTGAAGCTTTCTTT. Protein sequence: CASSYGTSEAFF.

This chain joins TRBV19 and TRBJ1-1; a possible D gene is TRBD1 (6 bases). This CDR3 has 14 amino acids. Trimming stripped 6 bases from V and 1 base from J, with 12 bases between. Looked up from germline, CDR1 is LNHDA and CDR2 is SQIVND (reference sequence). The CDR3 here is CASSLWTENTEAFF. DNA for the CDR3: TGTGCCAGTAGCCTCTGGACAGAGAACACTGAAGCTTTCTTT.

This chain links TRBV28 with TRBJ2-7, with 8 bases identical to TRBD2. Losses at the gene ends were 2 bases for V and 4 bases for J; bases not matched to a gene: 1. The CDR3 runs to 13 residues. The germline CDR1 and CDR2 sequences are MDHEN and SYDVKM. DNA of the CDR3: TGTGCCAGCAGTTTAACGGGGGGGTACGAGCAGTACTTC. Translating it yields CASSLTGGYEQYF.

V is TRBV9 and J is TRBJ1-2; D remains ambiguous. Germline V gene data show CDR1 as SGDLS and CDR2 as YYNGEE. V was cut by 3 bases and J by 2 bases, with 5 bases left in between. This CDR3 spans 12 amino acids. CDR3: CASSAVNYGYTF. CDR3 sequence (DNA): TGTGCCAGCAGCGCAGTCAACTATGGCTACACCTTC.

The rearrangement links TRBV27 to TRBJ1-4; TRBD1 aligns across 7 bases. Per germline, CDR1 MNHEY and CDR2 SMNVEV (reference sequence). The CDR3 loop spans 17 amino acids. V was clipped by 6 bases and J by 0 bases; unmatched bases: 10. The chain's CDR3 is CASRFTGALATNEKLFF. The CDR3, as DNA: TGTGCCAGCAGATTTACAGGGGCTCTTGCAACTAATGAAAAACTGTTTTTT.

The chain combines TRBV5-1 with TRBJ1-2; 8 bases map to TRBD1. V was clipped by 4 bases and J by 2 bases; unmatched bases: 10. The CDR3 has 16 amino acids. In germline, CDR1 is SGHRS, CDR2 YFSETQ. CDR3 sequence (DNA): TGCGCCAGCAGCGAGGACAGGGCCCTTCTGAACTATGGCTACACCTTC. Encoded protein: CASSEDRALLNYGYTF.

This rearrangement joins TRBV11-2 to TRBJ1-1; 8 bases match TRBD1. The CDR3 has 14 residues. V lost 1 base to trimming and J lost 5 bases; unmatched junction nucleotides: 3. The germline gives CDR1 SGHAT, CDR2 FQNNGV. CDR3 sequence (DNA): TGTGCCAGCAGCTTAGTGGGACAGGCAACTGAAGCTTTCTTT. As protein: CASSLVGQATEAFF.

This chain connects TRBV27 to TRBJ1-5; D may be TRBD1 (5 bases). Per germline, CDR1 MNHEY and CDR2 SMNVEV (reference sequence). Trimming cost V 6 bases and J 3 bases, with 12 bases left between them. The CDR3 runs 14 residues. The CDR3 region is CASRPGHANQPQHF. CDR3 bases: TGTGCCAGCAGACCCGGACACGCCAATCAGCCCCAGCATTTT.

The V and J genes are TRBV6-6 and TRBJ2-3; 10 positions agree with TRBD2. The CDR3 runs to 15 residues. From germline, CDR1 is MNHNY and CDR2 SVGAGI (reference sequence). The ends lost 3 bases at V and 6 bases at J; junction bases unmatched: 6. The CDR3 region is CASSYTSGAGDTQYF. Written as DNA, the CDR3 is TGTGCCAGCAGTTATACTAGCGGGGCTGGGGATACGCAGTATTTT.

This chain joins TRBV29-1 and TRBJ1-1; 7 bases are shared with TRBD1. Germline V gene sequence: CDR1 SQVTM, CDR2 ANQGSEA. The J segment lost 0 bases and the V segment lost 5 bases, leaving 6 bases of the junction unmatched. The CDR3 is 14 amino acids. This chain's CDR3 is CSVHTGDLNTEAFF. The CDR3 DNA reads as TGCAGCGTTCACACAGGGGACCTGAACACTGAAGCTTTCTTT.

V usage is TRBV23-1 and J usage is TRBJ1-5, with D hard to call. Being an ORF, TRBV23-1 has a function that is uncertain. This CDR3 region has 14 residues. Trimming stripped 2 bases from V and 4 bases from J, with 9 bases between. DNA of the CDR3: TGCGCCAGCAGTCAAGCCGGCGGAAATCAGCCCCAGCATTTT. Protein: CASSQAGGNQPQHF.

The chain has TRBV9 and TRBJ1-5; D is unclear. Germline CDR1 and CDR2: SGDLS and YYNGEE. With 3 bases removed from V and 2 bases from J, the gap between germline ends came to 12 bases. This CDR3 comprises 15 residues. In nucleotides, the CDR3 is TGTGCCAGCAGCGAGGGAGGCTCGGGCAATCAGCCCCAGCATTTT. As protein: CASSEGGSGNQPQHF.

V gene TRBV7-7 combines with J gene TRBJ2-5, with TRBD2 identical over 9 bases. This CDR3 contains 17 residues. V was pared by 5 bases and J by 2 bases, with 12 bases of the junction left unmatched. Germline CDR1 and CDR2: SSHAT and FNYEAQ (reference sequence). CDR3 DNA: TGTGCCAGCAGCATCTCCCTGACTAGCGGCCTACAAGAGACCCAGTACTTC. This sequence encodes CASSISLTSGLQETQYF.

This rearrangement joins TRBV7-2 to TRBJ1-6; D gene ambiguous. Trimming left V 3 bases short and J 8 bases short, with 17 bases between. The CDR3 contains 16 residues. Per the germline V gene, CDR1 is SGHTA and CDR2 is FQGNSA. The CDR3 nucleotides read TGTGCCAGCAGCTTTCCTGGTGGACTCGGTCATTCACCCCTCCACTTT. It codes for CASSFPGGLGHSPLHF.

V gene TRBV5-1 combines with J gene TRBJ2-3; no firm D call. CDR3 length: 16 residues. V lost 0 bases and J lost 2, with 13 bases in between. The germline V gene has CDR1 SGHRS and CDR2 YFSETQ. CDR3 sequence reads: CASSLGPRSLTDTQYF. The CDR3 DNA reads TGCGCCAGCAGCTTGGGCCCCAGGTCCCTCACAGATACGCAGTATTTT.